The present T cell receptor beta chain was sequenced within a study of T cells in Graves' hyperthyroidism and ophthalmopathy. Trimming removed 6 bases at V and 1 base at J, with 19 bases between. The CDR3 is 16 residues long. Looked up from germline, CDR1 is SQVTM and CDR2 is ANQGSEA. TCR beta CDR3 region amplification was performed from RNA transcripts. HTBI primers drove first-round RT-PCR of the TCR CDR3. Each CDR3 protein is one row after TCRdb ran MiXCR on the multiplex PCR reads. Among hundreds of thousands of distinct CDR3 sequences listed, around 15% were seen once. The specimen sequenced was blood. This sequence joins TRBV29-1 and TRBJ2-1; a possible D gene is TRBD2 (6 bases). This sequence originates from a woman in her twenties or thirties with Graves' hyperthyroidism. CDR3 bases: TGCAGCGTCGTAGGGGTCCCCGGGGGATCCTACAATGAGCAGTTCTTC. Translated: CSVVGVPGGSYNEQFF.